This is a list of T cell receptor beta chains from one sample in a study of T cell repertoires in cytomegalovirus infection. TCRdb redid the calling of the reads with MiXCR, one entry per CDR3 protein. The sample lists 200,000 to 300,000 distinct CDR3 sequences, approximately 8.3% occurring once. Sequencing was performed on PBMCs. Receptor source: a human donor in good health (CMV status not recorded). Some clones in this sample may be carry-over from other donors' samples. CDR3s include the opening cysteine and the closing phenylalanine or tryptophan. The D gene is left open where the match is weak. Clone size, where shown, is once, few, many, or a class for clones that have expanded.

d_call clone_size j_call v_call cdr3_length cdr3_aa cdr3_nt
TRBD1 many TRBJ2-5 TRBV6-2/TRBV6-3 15 CASSGQNRGWETQYF TGTGCCAGCAGTGGCCAAAACAGGGGCTGGGAGACCCAGTACTTC
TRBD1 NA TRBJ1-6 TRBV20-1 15 CSARSGTGGNSPLHF TGCAGTGCTAGATCCGGGACAGGGGGAAATTCACCCCTCCACTTT
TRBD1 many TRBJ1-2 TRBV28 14 CASSPDRAGYGYTF TGTGCCAGCAGTCCTGACAGGGCGGGCTATGGCTACACCTTC
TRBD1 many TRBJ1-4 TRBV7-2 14 CASSSDRSGEKLFF TGTGCCAGCAGCTCGGACAGGTCAGGTGAAAAACTGTTTTTT
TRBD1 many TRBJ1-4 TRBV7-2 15 CASSQTGSPSEKLFF TGTGCCAGCAGCCAGACAGGGAGTCCGAGTGAAAAACTGTTTTTT
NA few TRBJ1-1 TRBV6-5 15 CASSYSGRGWTEAFF TGTGCCAGCAGTTACTCGGGCAGGGGATGGACTGAAGCTTTCTTT
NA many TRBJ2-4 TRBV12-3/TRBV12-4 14 CASSPRNRKNIQYF TGTGCCAGCAGTCCCAGAAATCGCAAAAACATTCAGTACTTC
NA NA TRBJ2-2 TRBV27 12 CASSYPAGELFF TGTGCCAGCAGTTATCCGGCCGGGGAGCTGTTTTTT
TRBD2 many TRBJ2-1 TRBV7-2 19 CASSLGGLAGGPLMGEQFF TGTGCCAGCAGCTTAGGGGGACTAGCGGGGGGGCCCCTGATGGGCGAGCAGTTCTTC
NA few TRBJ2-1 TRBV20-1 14 CSARQGQGGHEQFF TGCAGTGCTAGGCAGGGGCAGGGGGGACATGAGCAGTTCTTC
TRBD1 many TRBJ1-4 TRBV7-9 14 CASSPTGQTEKLFF TGTGCCAGCAGCCCGACGGGACAGACCGAAAAACTGTTTTTT
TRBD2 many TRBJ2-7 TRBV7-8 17 CASSLAETSGIRREQYF TGTGCCAGCAGCTTAGCGGAGACTAGCGGGATCCGGCGGGAGCAGTACTTC
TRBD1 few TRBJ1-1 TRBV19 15 CASTPQTGKNAEAFF TGTGCCAGCACTCCCCAGACAGGGAAGAACGCTGAAGCTTTCTTT
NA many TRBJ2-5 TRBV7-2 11 CASSLPGPQYF TGTGCCAGCAGCCTCCCTGGCCCCCAGTACTTC
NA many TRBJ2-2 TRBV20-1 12 CSAESNTGELFF TGCAGTGCTGAGTCGAACACCGGGGAGCTGTTTTTT
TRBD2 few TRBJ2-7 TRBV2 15 CASSERLAGAYEQYF TGTGCCAGCAGTGAGAGACTAGCGGGTGCCTACGAGCAGTACTTC
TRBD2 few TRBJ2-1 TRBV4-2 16 CASSQFWTSDYNEQFF TGTGCCAGCAGCCAGTTTTGGACTAGCGACTACAATGAGCAGTTCTTC
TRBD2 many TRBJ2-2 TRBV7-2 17 CASSPRGTSGNTGELFF TGTGCCAGCAGCCCCCGAGGGACTAGCGGCAACACCGGGGAGCTGTTTTTT
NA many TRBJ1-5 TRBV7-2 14 CASSPRQSGSPQHF TGTGCCAGCAGCCCCCGACAGAGTGGGTCGCCCCAGCATTTT
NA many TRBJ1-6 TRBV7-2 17 CASSFPGGGSYNSPLHF TGTGCCAGCAGCTTCCCCGGGGGGGGGTCTTATAATTCACCCCTCCACTTT
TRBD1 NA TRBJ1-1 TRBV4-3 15 CASSQGAGQGTEAFF TGCGCCAGCAGCCAAGGGGCGGGACAGGGCACTGAAGCTTTCTTT
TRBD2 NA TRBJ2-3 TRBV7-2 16 CASSSERGGGTDTQYF TGTGCCAGCAGCTCTGAGCGGGGCGGAGGCACAGATACGCAGTATTTT
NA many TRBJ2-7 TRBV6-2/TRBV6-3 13 CASSYVGGYEQYF TGTGCCAGCAGTTACGTCGGGGGCTACGAGCAGTACTTC
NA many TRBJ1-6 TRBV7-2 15 CASSFWGGGNSPLHF TGTGCCAGCAGCTTTTGGGGCGGGGGGAATTCACCCCTCCACTTT
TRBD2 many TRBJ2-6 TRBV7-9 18 CASSDRIGRVSGANVLTF TGTGCCAGCAGCGACCGGATTGGGAGGGTGTCTGGGGCCAACGTCCTGACTTTC
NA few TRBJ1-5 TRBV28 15 CASRRGRYSNQPQHF TGTGCCAGCAGGAGGGGCCGCTATAGCAATCAGCCCCAGCATTTT
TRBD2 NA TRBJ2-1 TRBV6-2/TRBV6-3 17 CATDSISGGVLYNEQFF TGTGCCACCGACTCCATTAGCGGGGGGGTTCTGTACAATGAGCAGTTCTTC
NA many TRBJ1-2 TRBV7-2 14 CASSLEAENYGYTF TGTGCCAGCAGCTTAGAGGCAGAAAACTATGGCTACACCTTC